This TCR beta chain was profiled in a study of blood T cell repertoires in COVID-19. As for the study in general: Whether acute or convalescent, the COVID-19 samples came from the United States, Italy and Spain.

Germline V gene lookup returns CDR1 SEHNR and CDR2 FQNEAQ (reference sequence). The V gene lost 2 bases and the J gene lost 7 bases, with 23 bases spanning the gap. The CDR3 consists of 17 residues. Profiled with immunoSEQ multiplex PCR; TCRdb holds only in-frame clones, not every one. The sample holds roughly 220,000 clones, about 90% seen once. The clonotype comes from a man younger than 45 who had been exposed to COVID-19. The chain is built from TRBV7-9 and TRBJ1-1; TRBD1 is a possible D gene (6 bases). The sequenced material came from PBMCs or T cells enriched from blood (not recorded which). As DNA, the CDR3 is TGTGCCAGCAGCTTAAGACCCGGACAGCTAAACTTGGATGAAGCTTTCTTT. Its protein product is CASSLRPGQLNLDEAFF.